One sample yielded the 23 T cell receptor beta chains listed below, sequenced in a study of T cells expressing NK-cell markers. Following a re-call of the 5' RACE reads, TCRdb has one entry per CDR3 protein and lacks DNA. The sample has about 460,000 distinct CDR3 sequences. Sequencing used blood T cells: a sorted CD56 or NKG2C T cell subset, CD4+ or CD8+ T cells, or bulk PBMC T cells (not recorded which). The receptors originated from a woman aged 45-59 years in good health.

The chain carries TRBV7-9 and TRBJ1-4; the D call of TRBD1 rests on TCRdb alone, since no DNA is present to check it. The CDR3 is 14 residues long. CDR1 and CDR2 from the germline V gene are SEHNR and FQNEAQ (reference sequence). CDR3 sequence reads: CASTLGASNEKLFF.

This chain links TRBV21-1 with TRBJ2-5. TRBV21-1 is tagged as a pseudogene. The CDR3 has 14 amino acids. CDR3 region: CASSVNRSQETQYF.

V is TRBV5-1 and J is TRBJ2-5; TCRdb outputs TRBD1, but without DNA this stays unchecked. The V gene's germline CDR1 is SGHRS and CDR2 YFSETQ. This CDR3 comprises 15 residues. CDR3: CASSPGQGDGETQYF.

V gene TRBV3-1 combines with J gene TRBJ1-4; as DNA is missing, the TRBD1 call by TCRdb cannot be tested. The germline gives CDR1 LGHDT, CDR2 YNNKEL (reference sequence). This CDR3 is built from 16 residues. The CDR3 is CASSQVSGTGGGKLFF.

The V call is TRBV29-1, the J call TRBJ2-1. Germline loops: CDR1 SQVTM, CDR2 ANQGSEA. The CDR3 runs 13 residues. The CDR3 sequence: CSVDRNSYNEQFF.

The rearrangement joins TRBV5-1 to TRBJ1-4. Germline CDR1 reads SGHRS; CDR2 reads YFSETQ. The CDR3 spans 14 residues. This CDR3 is CASSLGPHNEKLFF. Combining the CDR3 with reference TRBV5-1 and TRBJ1-4 gives the whole variable domain KAGVTQTPRYLIKTRGQQVTLSCSPISGHRSVSWYQQTPGQGLQFLFEYFSETQRNKGNFPGRFSGRQFSNSRSEMNVSTLELGDSALYLCASSLGPHNEKLFFGSGTQLSVL.

The chain uses TRBV6-5 and TRBJ1-6. CDR1 MNHEY and CDR2 SVGAGI come from the germline V gene. The CDR3 loop spans 15 amino acids. The chain's CDR3 is CASRMSSSYNSPLHF.

This sequence joins TRBV19 and TRBJ1-3. Germline V gene lookup returns CDR1 LNHDA and CDR2 SQIVND (reference sequence). The CDR3 is 19 amino acids. This CDR3 reads CASSSPGRRGRPSGNTIYF.

The V call is TRBV21-1, the J call TRBJ2-3; TCRdb indicates TRBD2, and absent DNA this call remains unverified. TRBV21-1 is labeled a pseudogene. This CDR3 region has 15 residues. The CDR3 sequence is CASSNSGRVTDTQYF.

The chain combines TRBV20-1 with TRBJ2-3; checking the TCRdb D call of TRBD1 is not possible without DNA. Looked up from germline, CDR1 is DFQATT and CDR2 is SNEGSKA (reference sequence). The CDR3 totals 15 residues. The CDR3 reads CSARRDSANTDTQYF.

This chain connects TRBV6-2 or TRBV6-3 to TRBJ2-1; lacking DNA, the TRBD1 call made by TCRdb goes unchecked. There are 16 residues in the CDR3. Germline loops: CDR1 MNHEY, CDR2 SVGEGT. The chain's CDR3 is CASSQVGGRPYNEQFF.

This chain connects TRBV12-3 or TRBV12-4 to TRBJ1-1. The CDR3 runs to 13 residues. CDR3 amino acids: CASSARANTEAFF.

J is TRBJ2-1 and V is TRBV20-1; with no DNA, the TCRdb D assignment of TRBD2 cannot be verified. CDR1 is DFQATT and CDR2 is SNEGSKA in the germline V gene (reference sequence). There are 15 residues in the CDR3. CDR3 loop: CSASGLSSGRTEQFF.

CDR3 protein: CSAPPRDRPQETQYF. The V gene is TRBV20-1, the J gene TRBJ2-5; TCRdb's assignment of TRBD1 cannot be checked, as there is no DNA. The CDR3 loop spans 15 amino acids. From germline, CDR1 is DFQATT and CDR2 SNEGSKA (reference sequence).

The chain combines TRBV30 with TRBJ2-1; TCRdb designates TRBD2, a call that cannot be tested without DNA. Germline CDR1 and CDR2: GTSNPN and SVGIG (reference sequence). There are 15 residues in the CDR3. CDR3: CAGPKRLAGGGEQFF.

V gene TRBV5-1 combines with J gene TRBJ1-1. Germline V CDR1 and CDR2: SGHRS, YFSETQ. The CDR3 extends over 13 amino acids. CDR3 residues: CASSPRAAREAFF.

The J gene is TRBJ2-1, the V gene TRBV7-2; TCRdb picks TRBD1, but there is no DNA to check that call. This CDR3 is built from 14 residues. Per germline, CDR1 SGHTA and CDR2 FQGNSA. CDR3 residues: CASSSGQGYNEQFF.

The chain combines TRBV5-1 with TRBJ2-1; the D call from TCRdb, TRBD2, cannot be confirmed without DNA. The germline V gene has CDR1 SGHRS and CDR2 YFSETQ. This CDR3 is 16 amino acids long. The CDR3 region is CASSLGLQRDYNEQFF.

The gene calls are TRBV24-1 and TRBJ2-1; TCRdb proposes TRBD1, but this gene call is untestable without DNA. Germline loops: CDR1 KGHDR, CDR2 SFDVKD. The length of the CDR3 is 15 residues. CDR3 amino acids: CATSGDRSTVNEQFF.

This chain's CDR3 is CASSLGGGTFLREQYF. The genes are TRBV12-3 or TRBV12-4 and TRBJ2-7; as DNA is missing, the TRBD1 call by TCRdb cannot be tested. The CDR3 runs to 16 residues.

The chain couples TRBV12-3 or TRBV12-4 to TRBJ2-4; TCRdb lists TRBD1, though no DNA is available to test this call. The CDR3 loop spans 15 amino acids. CDR3 sequence: CASSHTTGAGNIQYF.

This chain uses TRBV12-3 or TRBV12-4 with TRBJ2-1; with no DNA, the TCRdb D assignment of TRBD1 cannot be verified. The CDR3 loop spans 17 amino acids. The CDR3 sequence is CASSLVAGRFSYNEQFF.

This sequence joins TRBV12-3 or TRBV12-4 and TRBJ2-7; TCRdb's D call, TRBD2, is unchecked because there is no DNA. This CDR3 is 15 amino acids long. CDR3: CASSSAGAWSYEQYF.